This entry lists 17 T cell receptor beta chains sequenced from one sample in a study of blood T cell repertoires in COVID-19. Clones were sequenced by immunoSEQ multiplex PCR, and TCRdb holds only the in-frame ones, with some missing. Among approximately 300,000 clones listed, around 85% were seen once. The material sequenced was PBMCs or T cells enriched from blood (not recorded which). The receptors shown here come from a woman in her 30s who had been exposed to COVID-19.

The chain has TRBV6-5 and TRBJ2-1; 9 bases are shared with TRBD2. The length of the CDR3 is 13 residues. CDR1 is MNHEY and CDR2 is SVGAGI in the germline V gene. V gave up 8 bases and J gave up 6 bases; unmatched junction bases: 5. CDR3 coding DNA: TGTGCCAGCGAACCGGGACTAGCCAATGAGCAGTTCTTC. Its protein product is CASEPGLANEQFF.

The chain joins TRBV6-2 or TRBV6-3 to TRBJ2-1; TRBD1 matches at 12 bases. V was clipped by 0 bases and J by 4 bases; unmatched bases: 1. Per the germline V gene, CDR1 is MNHEY and CDR2 is SVGEGT. This CDR3 contains 16 residues. The CDR3 DNA sequence: TGTGCCAGCAGTTACTCGGGACAGGGGGCTTACAATGAGCAGTTCTTC. This codes for CASSYSGQGAYNEQFF.

This chain links TRBV7-9 with TRBJ1-5; D gene uncertain. Germline CDR1 SEHNR, CDR2 FQNEAQ (reference sequence). With 1 base removed from V and 6 bases from J, the gap between germline ends came to 10 bases. The CDR3 totals 14 residues. DNA for the CDR3: TGTGCCAGCAGCTTAGGACAATTCGGTCAGCCCCAGCATTTT. Translated, it gives CASSLGQFGQPQHF.

This chain connects TRBV30 to TRBJ2-1; a weak D match, TRBD2 (7 bases). The CDR3 runs to 14 residues. The germline V and J ends were trimmed by 4 bases and 3 bases, with 13 bases remaining between them. Per germline, CDR1 GTSNPN and CDR2 SVGIG (reference sequence). The chain's CDR3 is CAWNRDYLYNEQFF. The DNA of the CDR3 is TGTGCCTGGAACAGGGACTACCTCTACAATGAGCAGTTCTTC.

Concerning this clone itself: One end of the junction is discordant with germline, which a read error may explain. The chain recombines TRBV13 with TRBJ1-1, with a tentative D call TRBD1 (6 bases). The CDR3 covers 11 residues. CDR1 is PRHDT and CDR2 is FYEKMQ in the germline V gene (reference sequence). The CDR3 sequence: CASSVGQEAFF. As DNA, the CDR3 is TGTGCCAGCAGCGTAGGACAGGAAGCTTTCTTT. The full variable domain, in which reference TRBV13 and TRBJ1-1 provide the parts outside the CDR3, is AAGVIQSPRHLIKEKRETATLKCYPIPRHDTVYWYQQGPGQDPQFLISFYEKMQSDKGSIPDRFSAQQFSDYHSELNMSSLELGDSALYFCASSVGQEAFFGQGTRLTVV.

V and J are TRBV7-9 and TRBJ1-1; 9 positions agree with TRBD1. Germline assignment: CDR1 SEHNR and CDR2 FQNEAQ (reference sequence). V lost 5 bases and J lost 3; bases outside the gene matches: 16. The CDR3 totals 18 residues. CDR3: CASSQWWITGGQDTEAFF. CDR3 nucleotides: TGTGCCAGCAGCCAGTGGTGGATTACAGGGGGCCAGGACACTGAAGCTTTCTTT.

The V and J genes are TRBV3-1 (or the pseudogene TRBV3-2) and TRBJ2-7; 7 nucleotides match TRBD1. Germline assignment: CDR1 LGHDT and CDR2 YNNKEL (reference sequence). The CDR3 is made up of 18 amino acids. V was pared by 0 bases and J by 2 bases, with 13 bases of the junction left unmatched. CDR3 coding DNA: TGTGCCAGCAGCCAAGATGCCCCGGGCAGGGGGTCTGCCTACGAGCAGTACTTC. Encoded protein: CASSQDAPGRGSAYEQYF.

This chain connects TRBV29-1 to TRBJ2-7; 9 nucleotides line up with TRBD1. This CDR3 is 14 amino acids long. CDR1 and CDR2 from the germline V gene are SQVTM and ANQGSEA. V shed 4 bases, J shed 5 bases, and the junction held 9 bases outside the gene matches. This CDR3 is CSVAGQGIVDEQYF. As DNA, the CDR3 is TGCAGCGTTGCGGGACAGGGTATAGTCGACGAGCAGTACTTC.

The chain carries TRBV5-3 and TRBJ2-7; 7 bases line up with TRBD2. TRBV5-3 has ORF status, its function being uncertain. The CDR3 loop spans 17 amino acids. Losses at the gene ends were 4 bases for V and 4 bases for J; bases not matched to a gene: 17. The CDR3 here is CARSPIPSGGCLYEQYF. The CDR3 DNA follows: TGTGCCAGAAGCCCTATCCCCTCGGGGGGATGTCTGTACGAGCAGTACTTC.

The CDR3 nucleotides are TGTGCCAGCAGATATTCCGGGACAGTTTTTAATTCACCCCTCCACTTT. This sequence encodes CASRYSGTVFNSPLHF. The chain links TRBV5-8 to TRBJ1-6; TRBD1 matches at 7 bases. From germline, CDR1 is SGHTS and CDR2 YDEGEE. V was pared by 5 bases and J by 6 bases, with 11 bases of the junction left unmatched. The CDR3 is 16 amino acids. Looking up the rest from reference TRBV5-8 and TRBJ1-6 gives the full variable domain: EAGVTQSPTHLIKTRGQQATLRCSPISGHTSVYWYQQALGLGLQFLLWYDEGEERNRGNFPPRFSGRQFPNYSSELNVNALELEDSALYLCASRYSGTVFNSPLHFGNGTRLTVT.

The chain has TRBV2 and TRBJ2-5; TRBD2 matches 10 bases. Germline V gene data show CDR1 as SNHLY and CDR2 as FYNNEI. V was pared by 5 bases and J by 5 bases, with 8 bases of the junction left unmatched. The CDR3 has 15 amino acids. The CDR3: CASSTGLARKETQYF. DNA of the CDR3: TGTGCCAGCAGTACGGGACTAGCGCGTAAGGAGACCCAGTACTTC.

This clone was seen only a few times. The CDR3 reads CASSQAGSNQPQHF. CDR3 in DNA: TGCGCCAGCAGCCAAGCAGGTTCCAATCAGCCCCAGCATTTT. The chain is built from TRBV4-3 and TRBJ1-5, with no clear D. V was cut by 1 base and J by 3 bases, with 7 bases left in between. Germline CDR1 LGHNA, CDR2 YSLEER. The CDR3 consists of 14 residues.

The V and J genes are TRBV7-3 and TRBJ2-7, with 10 bases fitting TRBD1. Germline trimming cut 4 bases from V and 7 bases from J; bases unmatched to any gene: 7. Germline CDR1 is SGHTA and CDR2 is FQGTGA. The CDR3 has 14 amino acids. The CDR3 protein is CASSSGTGVEEQYF. For the CDR3, the DNA is TGTGCCAGCAGCTCCGGGACAGGGGTGGAGGAGCAGTACTTC.

Notes on this clone: This CDR3 is also generated by other DNA sequences in the sample. This chain joins TRBV12-3 or TRBV12-4 and TRBJ1-3; no definite D call. The germline V and J ends were trimmed by 4 bases and 4 bases, with 8 bases remaining between them. The CDR3 is 13 amino acids. The CDR3 reads CASSSGGGNTIYF. The CDR3 nucleotides are TGTGCCAGCAGTTCGGGTGGGGGAAACACCATATATTTT.

The CDR3 nucleotides read TGTGCCAGCAGCGTAGTGGGCAGATCGAACACTGAAGCTTTCTTT. Protein: CASSVVGRSNTEAFF. The chain carries TRBV9 and TRBJ1-1; D ambiguous. V was shortened by 0 bases and J by 1 base, with 10 bases between the two germline ends. This CDR3 is built from 15 residues. CDR1 and CDR2 (germline): SGDLS, YYNGEE.

The rearrangement joins TRBV5-1 to TRBJ1-4; D perhaps matches TRBD1 (6 bases). CDR1 and CDR2 (germline): SGHRS, YFSETQ. The CDR3 length is 17 residues. V dropped 4 bases and J dropped 4 bases, with 20 bases sitting between them. DNA of the CDR3: TGCGCCAGCAGCCCAGACATCAGGACAGCCGTTAATGAAAAACTGTTTTTT. It encodes CASSPDIRTAVNEKLFF.

V gene TRBV7-6 combines with J gene TRBJ2-3, with a possible D match to TRBD1 (6 bases). The CDR3 is 16 amino acids. V gave up 6 bases and J gave up 3 bases, with 19 bases separating them. Germline V gene data show CDR1 as SGHVS and CDR2 as FNYEAQ. CDR3 amino acids: CASRGAVPGVTDTQYF. The DNA for the CDR3 is TGTGCCAGCAGGGGGGCCGTCCCAGGGGTGACAGATACGCAGTATTTT.